The 27 T cell receptor beta chains given below trace back to one sample, sequenced in a study of shared clonotypes between healthy human individuals. The assay was immunoSEQ multiplex PCR, and TCRdb's table has in-frame clones only and misses some. The sample contains about 690,000 clones, 90% of which appear only once. Sequenced input: memory CD8+ T cells from PBMCs. The subset was: CD45RO+ cells pooled with CCR7-negative TemRA cells. The source of these receptors is a young man in good health. Some clones in this sample may be carry-over from other donors' samples.

The chain couples TRBV5-5 to TRBJ1-4; D call uncertain. The V end was cut by 3 bases, the J end by 0 bases, with 9 bases between. The CDR3 runs 15 residues. Germline V lookup: CDR1 SGHKS, CDR2 YYEKEE (reference sequence). In DNA, the CDR3 is TGTGCCAGCAGCTCTAGACTGGCAACTAATGAAAAACTGTTTTTT. Translating gives CASSSRLATNEKLFF.

The chain joins TRBV7-9 to TRBJ1-1; a weak D match, TRBD1 (6 bases). Germline assignment: CDR1 SEHNR and CDR2 FQNEAQ (reference sequence). The CDR3 is 16 residues long. Trimming took 0 bases from V and 4 from J, leaving 15 bases between them. CDR3 loop: CASSLALVGGLTEAFF. Here the CDR3 DNA reads TGTGCCAGCAGCTTAGCGCTGGTGGGGGGGCTCACTGAAGCTTTCTTT. The entire variable domain, with the rest obtained from reference TRBV7-9 and TRBJ1-1, is as follows: DTGVSQNPRHKITKRGQNVTFRCDPISEHNRLYWYRQTLGQGPEFLTYFQNEAQLEKSRLLSDRFSAERPKGSFSTLEIQRTEQGDSAMYLCASSLALVGGLTEAFFGQGTRLTVV.

The chain carries TRBV6-1 and TRBJ1-5, with D maybe TRBD1 (6 bases). The CDR3 contains 15 residues. The ends were cut back, 10 bases at V and 7 bases at J, with 23 bases in the middle. In germline, CDR1 is MNHNS, CDR2 SASEGT. CDR3 in amino acids: CAIADGTQRKQPQHF. The CDR3 DNA is TGTGCCATTGCGGACGGGACACAAAGGAAGCAGCCCCAGCATTTT.

The CDR3 region has the DNA TGTGCCAGCAGCCTCGGGAGGTACGAGCAGTACTTC. This translates into CASSLGRYEQYF. This chain uses TRBV14 with TRBJ2-7, with 7 bases lining up with TRBD2. Germline CDR1 SGHDN, CDR2 FVKESK. The J segment lost 4 bases and the V segment lost 4 bases, leaving 1 base of the junction unmatched. The CDR3 has 12 amino acids.

The J gene is TRBJ2-1, the V gene TRBV14; no definite D call. Germline CDR1 reads SGHDN; CDR2 reads FVKESK. V dropped 3 bases and J dropped 0 bases, with 9 bases sitting between them. This CDR3 contains 15 residues. CDR3 sequence reads: CASSHVRTSYNEQFF. For the CDR3, the DNA is TGTGCCAGCAGCCACGTTCGGACCTCCTACAATGAGCAGTTCTTC.

In this sample, this clone turned up a few times. The chain employs TRBV10-3 and TRBJ2-3, with 9 bases matching TRBD1. This CDR3 spans 16 amino acids. CDR1 is ENHRY, CDR2 SYGVKD, per germline. The V and J ends lost 7 bases and 12 bases, in that order; junction bases with no gene match: 20. Written as DNA, the CDR3 is TGTGCCATCAAACCGACAGGGGGGCTAGCGGTTGGTGCACAGTATTTT. The encoded protein is CAIKPTGGLAVGAQYF.

This chain links TRBV27 with TRBJ2-2; maybe TRBD2 (6 bases). V lost 7 bases, J lost 7 bases, and 16 bases lay in between. Germline loops: CDR1 MNHEY, CDR2 SMNVEV (reference sequence). The CDR3 is made up of 14 amino acids. The CDR3 nucleotides are TGTGCCAGCAAGTCCGGGGGATCGGACGGGGAGCTGTTTTTT. Protein sequence: CASKSGGSDGELFF.

This clone was counted once. The V and J genes are TRBV19 and TRBJ1-1; no reliable D call. Trimming shortened V by 5 bases and J by 6 bases, and 10 bases separated the two germline ends. The germline CDR1 and CDR2 sequences are LNHDA and SQIVND (reference sequence). The CDR3 contains 12 residues. The CDR3 loop reads CASSGSYPEAFF. As DNA, the CDR3 is TGTGCCAGTAGTGGCTCGTACCCTGAAGCTTTCTTT.

The V and J genes are TRBV25-1 and TRBJ2-1; TRBD2 agrees at 8 bases. This CDR3 is 14 amino acids long. Germline CDR1 MGHDK, CDR2 SYGVNS. J was trimmed by 7 bases and V by 4 bases; bases with no gene match: 6. DNA for the CDR3: TGTGCCAGCAGTGGGGCTAGCGGGCAAAATGAGCAGTTCTTC. Protein sequence: CASSGASGQNEQFF.

CDR3 region: CASIPAPGHIAYEQYF. CDR3 sequence (DNA): TGCGCCAGCATCCCCGCGCCGGGACACATCGCCTACGAGCAGTACTTC. This chain links TRBV5-1 with TRBJ2-7, with D possibly being TRBD1 (6 bases). V lost 6 bases and J 2 bases, leaving 21 bases between the germline ends. Germline loops: CDR1 SGHRS, CDR2 YFSETQ. This CDR3 is 16 amino acids long. Looking up the rest from reference TRBV5-1 and TRBJ2-7 gives the full variable domain: KAGVTQTPRYLIKTRGQQVTLSCSPISGHRSVSWYQQTPGQGLQFLFEYFSETQRNKGNFPGRFSGRQFSNSRSEMNVSTLELGDSALYLCASIPAPGHIAYEQYFGPGTRLTVT.

V and J are TRBV5-6 and TRBJ2-1; D not certain. Trimming cost V 4 bases and J 10 bases, with 12 bases left between them. CDR3 length: 12 amino acids. Per germline, CDR1 SGHDT and CDR2 YYEEEE. CDR3 nucleotide sequence: TGTGCCAGCAGCAAAAGGGTCCACGAGCAGTTCTTC. This gives the protein CASSKRVHEQFF. Looking up the rest from reference TRBV5-6 and TRBJ2-1 gives the full variable domain: DAGVTQSPTHLIKTRGQQVTLRCSPKSGHDTVSWYQQALGQGPQFIFQYYEEEERQRGNFPDRFSGHQFPNYSSELNVNALLLGDSALYLCASSKRVHEQFFGPGTRLTVL.

The chain joins TRBV4-3 to TRBJ2-1; D uncertain. The CDR3 totals 17 residues. Germline V gives CDR1 LGHNA, CDR2 YSLEER. V was trimmed by 0 bases and J by 5 bases, leaving 17 bases between them. CDR3 region: CASSQDPAQKLNNEQFF. CDR3 nucleotide sequence: TGCGCCAGCAGCCAAGACCCCGCCCAGAAACTCAACAATGAGCAGTTCTTC.

V usage is TRBV28 and J usage is TRBJ1-5; D remains ambiguous. CDR1 and CDR2 from the germline V gene are MDHEN and SYDVKM. V lost 1 base, J lost 0 bases, and 7 bases lay in between. This CDR3 has 15 residues. The CDR3 nucleotides read TGTGCCAGCAGTTTATCCATTAATAGCAATCAGCCCCAGCATTTT. Its protein is CASSLSINSNQPQHF.

The CDR3 nucleotides are TGTGCCAGCAGTGAACAGGGGTCCTCCAAAAACATTCAGTACTTC. It specifies CASSEQGSSKNIQYF. This chain connects TRBV6-1 to TRBJ2-4; a possible D gene is TRBD1 (6 bases). The CDR3 contains 15 residues. Trimming shortened V by 2 bases and J by 2 bases, and 10 bases separated the two germline ends. Germline V gene sequence: CDR1 MNHNS, CDR2 SASEGT.

The CDR3 spells CSVEGGTLREAFF. Here the CDR3 DNA reads TGCAGCGTTGAAGGCGGGACCCTAAGGGAAGCTTTCTTT. The chain links TRBV29-1 to TRBJ1-1; weak D call: TRBD1 (5 bases). CDR3 length equals 13 residues. Germline CDR1 and CDR2: SQVTM and ANQGSEA. V gave up 1 base and J gave up 8 bases, with 14 bases separating them. The variable domain in full, completed from reference TRBV29-1 and TRBJ1-1, reads SAVISQKPSRDICQRGTSLTIQCQVDSQVTMMFWYRQQPGQSLTLIATANQGSEATYESGFVIDKFPISRPNLTFSTLTVSNMSPEDSSIYLCSVEGGTLREAFFGQGTRLTVV.

The J gene is TRBJ2-7, the V gene TRBV9; TRBD2 agrees at 11 bases. The CDR3 totals 15 residues. With V trimmed by 6 bases and J by 6 bases, 11 bases remained unmatched. Germline V gene sequence: CDR1 SGDLS, CDR2 YYNGEE. The CDR3, as DNA: TGTGCCAGCACCACAGGGGCTAGCGGGAGGATCGAGCAGTACTTC. Translation: CASTTGASGRIEQYF.

The chain couples TRBV7-3 to TRBJ2-1; D ambiguous. CDR1 is SGHTA and CDR2 is FQGTGA in the germline V gene. The CDR3 covers 12 residues. The V end was cut by 3 bases, the J end by 7 bases, with 7 bases between. The CDR3 region has the DNA TGTGCCAGCAGCTTGCGTGGGAATGAGCAGTTCTTC. This codes for CASSLRGNEQFF.

The chain joins TRBV28 to TRBJ1-3, with D tentatively TRBD1 (5 bases). The ends were cut back, 6 bases at V and 3 bases at J, with 15 bases in the middle. The CDR3 runs to 15 residues. CDR1 MDHEN and CDR2 SYDVKM come from the germline V gene. For the CDR3, the DNA is TGTGCCAGCAGCCCTACCCAGGGTGGTGGAAACACCATATATTTT. It translates to CASSPTQGGGNTIYF.

The chain employs TRBV28 and TRBJ2-2; the D is unclear. The CDR3 is made up of 16 amino acids. Germline CDR1 reads MDHEN; CDR2 reads SYDVKM. The V end lost 5 bases, the J end lost 7 bases, and 20 bases lay between the germline ends. CDR3 sequence reads: CASSAIAASRGGELFF. DNA of the CDR3: TGTGCCAGCAGTGCAATCGCGGCCTCTCGAGGCGGGGAGCTGTTTTTT.

V usage is TRBV19 and J usage is TRBJ2-1, with D unclear. The V gene's germline CDR1 is LNHDA and CDR2 SQIVND (reference sequence). The V end was cut by 0 bases, the J end by 0 bases, with 9 bases between. This CDR3 is 16 amino acids long. CDR3 residues: CASSIETYSSYNEQFF. For the CDR3, the DNA is TGTGCCAGTAGTATAGAAACATACAGCTCCTACAATGAGCAGTTCTTC.

In nucleotides, the CDR3 is TGCGCCAGCAGCCGTTTCGGTGAACAAGAAGCTTTCTTT. Protein sequence: CASSRFGEQEAFF. The chain combines TRBV4-3 with TRBJ1-1; no clear D. V shed 4 bases and J shed 8 bases, with 14 bases lying between them. This CDR3 has 13 amino acids. The V gene's germline CDR1 is LGHNA and CDR2 YSLEER.

A remark on this clone: Other DNA variants within this sample encode the same CDR3. The rearrangement joins TRBV7-9 to TRBJ2-3; D might be TRBD2 (6 bases). Trimming shortened V by 0 bases and J by 4 bases, and 11 bases separated the two germline ends. CDR3 length: 15 residues. CDR1 is SEHNR and CDR2 is FQNEAQ in the germline V gene (reference sequence). As DNA, the CDR3 is TGTGCCAGCAGCTTAGCGGGGGGTTGGGCAGATACGCAGTATTTT. Its translation is CASSLAGGWADTQYF.

CDR3 loop: CASSSMRDVNSPLHF. CDR3 DNA: TGTGCCAGCTCCTCCATGCGGGATGTTAATTCACCCCTCCACTTT. The chain has TRBV19 and TRBJ1-6; no definite D call. The CDR3 length is 15 residues. Germline loops: CDR1 LNHDA, CDR2 SQIVND (reference sequence). V lost 9 bases and J 6 bases, leaving 18 bases between the germline ends.

CDR3 protein: CASSQGGTEAFF. The CDR3 nucleotides are TGTGCCAGCAGCCAGGGTGGCACTGAAGCTTTCTTT. The V and J genes are TRBV28 and TRBJ1-1, with D possibly TRBD1 on 5 matching bases. Trimming left V 6 bases short and J 4 bases short, with 9 bases between. Germline V gene data show CDR1 as MDHEN and CDR2 as SYDVKM. The CDR3 extends over 12 amino acids.

This chain connects TRBV5-6 to TRBJ2-5; weak D call: TRBD2 (5 bases). The CDR3 spans 15 residues. Trimming stripped 0 bases from V and 6 bases from J, with 15 bases between. Looked up from germline, CDR1 is SGHDT and CDR2 is YYEEEE. CDR3 nucleotides: TGTGCCAGCAGCTTGGGGACCGGGATAGCAAAGACCCAGTACTTC. It yields the protein CASSLGTGIAKTQYF.

The sample holds one count of this clone. V and J are TRBV7-3 and TRBJ1-1; 9 positions agree with TRBD1. Germline lookup yields CDR1 SGHTA and CDR2 FQGTGA. J lost 0 bases, V lost 2 bases, and 10 bases had no gene match. There are 18 residues in the CDR3. The CDR3 loop reads CASSLHPGTGIMNTEAFF. In nucleotides, the CDR3 is TGTGCCAGCAGCTTACATCCCGGGACAGGGATCATGAACACTGAAGCTTTCTTT.

This chain joins TRBV11-2 and TRBJ2-3; no clear D. Germline V CDR1 and CDR2: SGHAT, FQNNGV. The CDR3 length is 13 residues. Trimming pared 2 bases from V and 1 base from J, leaving 4 bases between. The CDR3 loop reads CASSLPGTDTQYF. The CDR3 nucleotides read TGTGCCAGCAGCTTACCGGGCACAGATACGCAGTATTTT.